This T cell receptor beta chain is drawn from a study of blood T cell repertoires in COVID-19. Germline trimming cut 6 bases from V and 4 bases from J; bases unmatched to any gene: 9. Per germline, CDR1 MDHEN and CDR2 SYDVKM. The CDR3 consists of 14 residues. The method was immunoSEQ multiplex PCR; TCRdb's version includes in-frame clones alone and lacks a portion of them. The sample lists more than 350,000 clones, around nine tenths occurring once. This chain joins TRBV28 and TRBJ2-7; TRBD1 matches at 7 bases. The TCR sequence derives from a woman aged 45 to 65 who had recovered from COVID-19. Specimen: PBMCs or T cells enriched from blood (not recorded which). The CDR3 protein is CASSTSGGRYEQYF. As DNA, the CDR3 is TGTGCCAGCAGCACCTCAGGGGGTCGGTACGAGCAGTACTTC. The variable domain in full, completed from reference TRBV28 and TRBJ2-7, reads DVKVTQSSRYLVKRTGEKVFLECVQDMDHENMFWYRQDPGLGLRLIYFSYDVKMKEKGDIPEGYSVSREKKERFSLILESASTNQTSMYLCASSTSGGRYEQYFGPGTRLTVT.